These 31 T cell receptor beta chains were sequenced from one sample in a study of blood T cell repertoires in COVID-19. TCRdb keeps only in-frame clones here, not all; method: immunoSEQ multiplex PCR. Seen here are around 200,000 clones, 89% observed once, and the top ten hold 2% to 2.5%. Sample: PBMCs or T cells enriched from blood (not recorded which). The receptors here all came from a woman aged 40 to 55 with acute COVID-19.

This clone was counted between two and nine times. The CDR3 coding sequence is TGTGCCTGGAAAGGCGGGAGTAGTCCCGGGGAGCTGTTTTTT. The encoded protein is CAWKGGSSPGELFF. The chain is built from TRBV30 and TRBJ2-2, with TRBD2 matching over 7 bases. The CDR3 is 14 amino acids. From germline, CDR1 is GTSNPN and CDR2 SVGIG (reference sequence). Trimming cost V 4 bases and J 6 bases; bases outside gene matches: 8.

Here the CDR3 reads CAISESEGGSSPLHF. The CDR3 DNA follows: TGTGCCATCAGTGAGTCGGAGGGTGGGTCTTCACCCCTCCACTTT. The J gene is TRBJ1-6, the V gene TRBV10-3; D is undetermined. CDR3 size: 15 residues. V was trimmed by 0 bases and J by 9 bases, leaving 12 bases between them. In germline, CDR1 is ENHRY, CDR2 SYGVKD.

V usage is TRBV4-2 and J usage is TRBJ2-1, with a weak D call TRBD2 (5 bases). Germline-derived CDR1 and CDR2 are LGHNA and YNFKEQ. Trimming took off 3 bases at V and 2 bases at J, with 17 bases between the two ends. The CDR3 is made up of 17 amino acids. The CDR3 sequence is CASSQMAASGPYNEQFF. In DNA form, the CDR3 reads TGTGCCAGCAGCCAGATGGCGGCGAGCGGACCCTACAATGAGCAGTTCTTC.

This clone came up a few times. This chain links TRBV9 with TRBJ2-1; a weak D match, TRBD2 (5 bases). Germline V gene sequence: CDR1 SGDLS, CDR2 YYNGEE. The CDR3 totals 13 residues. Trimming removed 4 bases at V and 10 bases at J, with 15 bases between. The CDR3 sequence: CASSTFGESEQFF. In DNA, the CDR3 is TGTGCCAGCAGCACCTTCGGGGAATCGGAGCAGTTCTTC.

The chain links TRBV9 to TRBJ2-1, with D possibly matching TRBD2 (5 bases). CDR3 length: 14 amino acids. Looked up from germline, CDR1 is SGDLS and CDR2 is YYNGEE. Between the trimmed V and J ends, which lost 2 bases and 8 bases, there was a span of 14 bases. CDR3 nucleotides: TGTGCCAGCAGCGTTTACGGTAGCGCGGATGAGCAGTTCTTC. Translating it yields CASSVYGSADEQFF.

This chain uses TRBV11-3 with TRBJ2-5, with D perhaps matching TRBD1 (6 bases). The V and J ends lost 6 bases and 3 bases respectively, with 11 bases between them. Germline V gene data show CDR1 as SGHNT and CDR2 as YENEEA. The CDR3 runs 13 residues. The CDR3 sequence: CASSSRTEETQYF. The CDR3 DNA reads TGTGCCAGCAGTTCTCGGACAGAAGAGACCCAGTACTTC.

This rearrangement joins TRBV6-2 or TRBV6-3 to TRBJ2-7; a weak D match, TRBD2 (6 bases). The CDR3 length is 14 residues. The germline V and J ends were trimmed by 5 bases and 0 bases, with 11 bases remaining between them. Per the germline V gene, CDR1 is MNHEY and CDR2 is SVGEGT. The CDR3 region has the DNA TGTGCCAGCAGTCTGGGGGAGGACTCCTACGAGCAGTACTTC. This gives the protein CASSLGEDSYEQYF.

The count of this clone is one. The CDR3 loop is CASSLLGGTEAFF. The CDR3 DNA reads TGTGCCAGCAGCCTCCTGGGGGGCACTGAAGCTTTCTTT. V gene TRBV12-3 or TRBV12-4 combines with J gene TRBJ1-1, with D perhaps TRBD1 (5 bases). V was clipped by 6 bases and J by 4 bases, with 12 bases between them. This CDR3 is built from 13 residues.

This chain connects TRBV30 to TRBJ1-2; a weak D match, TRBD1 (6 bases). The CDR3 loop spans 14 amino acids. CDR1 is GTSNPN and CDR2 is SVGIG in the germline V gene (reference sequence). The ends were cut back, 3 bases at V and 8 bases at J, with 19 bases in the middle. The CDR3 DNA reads TGTGCCTGGAGCGTCCGCGGGGGGCGGATCGGCTACACCTTC. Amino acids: CAWSVRGGRIGYTF.

The CDR3 protein is CASSAALGNQPQHF. The DNA for the CDR3 is TGTGCCAGCAGTGCGGCCTTGGGCAATCAGCCCCAGCATTTT. The V and J genes are TRBV6-2 or TRBV6-3 and TRBJ1-5; D is unresolved. The CDR3 is 14 amino acids. Trimming cost V 5 bases and J 2 bases, with 10 bases left between them. CDR1 MNHEY and CDR2 SVGEGT come from the germline V gene.

CDR3 loop: CASSPDRGGYEQYF. The CDR3 DNA reads as TGTGCCAGCAGCCCTGACAGGGGGGGCTACGAGCAGTACTTC. The rearrangement uses TRBV7-3 and TRBJ2-7; 9 nucleotides align to TRBD1. CDR1 and CDR2 from the germline V gene are SGHTA and FQGTGA. This CDR3 has 14 residues. The junction had 5 bases not matched to a gene; V was cut back by 5 bases and J by 3 bases.

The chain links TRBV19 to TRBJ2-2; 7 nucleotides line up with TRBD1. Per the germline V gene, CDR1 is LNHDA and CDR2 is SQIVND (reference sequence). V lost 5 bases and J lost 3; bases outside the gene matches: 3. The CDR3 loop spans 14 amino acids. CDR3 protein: CASSLQGDTGELFF. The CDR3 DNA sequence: TGTGCCAGTAGTTTGCAGGGGGACACCGGGGAGCTGTTTTTT.

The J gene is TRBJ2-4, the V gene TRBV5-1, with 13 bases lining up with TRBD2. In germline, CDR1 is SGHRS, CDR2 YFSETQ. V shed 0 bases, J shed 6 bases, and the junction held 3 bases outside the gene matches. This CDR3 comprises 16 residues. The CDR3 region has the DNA TGCGCCAGCAGCTTGGGGACTAGCGGGAGTATAAACATTCAGTACTTC. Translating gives CASSLGTSGSINIQYF.

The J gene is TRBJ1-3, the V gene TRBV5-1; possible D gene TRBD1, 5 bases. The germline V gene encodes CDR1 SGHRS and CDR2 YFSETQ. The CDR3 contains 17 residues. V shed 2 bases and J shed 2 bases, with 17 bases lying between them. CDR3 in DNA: TGCGCCAGCAGCTTCGTAGGGACTCTGACCCCTGGAAACACCATATATTTT. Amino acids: CASSFVGTLTPGNTIYF. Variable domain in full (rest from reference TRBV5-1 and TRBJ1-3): KAGVTQTPRYLIKTRGQQVTLSCSPISGHRSVSWYQQTPGQGLQFLFEYFSETQRNKGNFPGRFSGRQFSNSRSEMNVSTLELGDSALYLCASSFVGTLTPGNTIYFGEGSWLTVV.

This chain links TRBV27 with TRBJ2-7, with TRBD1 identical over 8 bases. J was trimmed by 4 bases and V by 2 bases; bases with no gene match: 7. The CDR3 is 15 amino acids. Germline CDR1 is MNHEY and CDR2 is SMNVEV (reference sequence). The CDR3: CASSLRGQGGYEQYF. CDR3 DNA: TGTGCCAGCAGTTTACGAGGACAGGGTGGTTACGAGCAGTACTTC.

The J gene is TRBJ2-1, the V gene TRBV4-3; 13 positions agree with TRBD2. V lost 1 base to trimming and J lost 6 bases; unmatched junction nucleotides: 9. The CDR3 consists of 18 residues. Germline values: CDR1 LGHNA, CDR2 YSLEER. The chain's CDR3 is CASSQALYRTSGSNEQFF. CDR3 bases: TGCGCCAGCAGCCAAGCTCTTTACCGGACTAGCGGGAGCAATGAGCAGTTCTTC.

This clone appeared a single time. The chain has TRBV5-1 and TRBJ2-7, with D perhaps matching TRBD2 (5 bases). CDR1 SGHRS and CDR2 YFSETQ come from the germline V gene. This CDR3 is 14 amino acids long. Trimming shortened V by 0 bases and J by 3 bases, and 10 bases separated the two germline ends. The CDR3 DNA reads TGCGCCAGCAGCTTGGAGGCGGGTTTCTACGAGCAGTACTTC. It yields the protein CASSLEAGFYEQYF.

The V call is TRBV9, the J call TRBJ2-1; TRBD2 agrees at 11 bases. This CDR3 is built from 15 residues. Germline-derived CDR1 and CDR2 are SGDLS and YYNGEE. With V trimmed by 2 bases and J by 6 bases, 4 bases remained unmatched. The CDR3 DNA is TGTGCCAGCAGCGTTAGCGGGAGGGCGGGCAATGAGCAGTTCTTC. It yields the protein CASSVSGRAGNEQFF.

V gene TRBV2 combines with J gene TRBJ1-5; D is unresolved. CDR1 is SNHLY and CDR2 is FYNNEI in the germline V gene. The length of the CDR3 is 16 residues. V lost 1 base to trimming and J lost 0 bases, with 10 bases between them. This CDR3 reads CASSEVQVISNQPQHF. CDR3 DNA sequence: TGTGCCAGCAGTGAAGTCCAGGTTATTAGCAATCAGCCCCAGCATTTT.

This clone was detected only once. The CDR3 sequence is CASSLAGGGVYNEQFF. In DNA, the CDR3 is TGCGCCAGCAGCTTGGCTGGTGGGGGGGTTTACAATGAGCAGTTCTTC. This sequence joins TRBV5-1 and TRBJ2-1; 7 bases are shared with TRBD2. This CDR3 is built from 16 residues. The germline V gene has CDR1 SGHRS and CDR2 YFSETQ. V was pared by 0 bases and J by 4 bases, with 7 bases of the junction left unmatched.

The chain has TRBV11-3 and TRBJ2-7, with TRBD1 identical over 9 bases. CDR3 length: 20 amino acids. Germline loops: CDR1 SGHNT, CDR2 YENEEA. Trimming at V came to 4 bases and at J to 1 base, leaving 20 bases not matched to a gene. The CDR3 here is CASSSPSQKQGAHPSYEQYF. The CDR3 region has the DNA TGTGCCAGCAGCTCCCCATCTCAGAAACAGGGGGCTCACCCTTCCTACGAGCAGTACTTC.

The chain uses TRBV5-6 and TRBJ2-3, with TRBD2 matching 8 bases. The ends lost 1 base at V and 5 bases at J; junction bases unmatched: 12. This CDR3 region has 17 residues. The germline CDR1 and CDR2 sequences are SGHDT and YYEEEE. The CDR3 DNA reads TGTGCCAGCAGCTTGATGGCGGGGGGCAAACTAGGAGATACGCAGTATTTT. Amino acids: CASSLMAGGKLGDTQYF.

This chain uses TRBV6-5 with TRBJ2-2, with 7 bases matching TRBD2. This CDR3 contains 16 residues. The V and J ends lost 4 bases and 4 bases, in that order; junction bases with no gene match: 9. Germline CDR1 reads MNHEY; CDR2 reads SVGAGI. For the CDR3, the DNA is TGTGCCAGCAGTTTGGGACTATCCTCGAGCACCGGGGAGCTGTTTTTT. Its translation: CASSLGLSSSTGELFF.

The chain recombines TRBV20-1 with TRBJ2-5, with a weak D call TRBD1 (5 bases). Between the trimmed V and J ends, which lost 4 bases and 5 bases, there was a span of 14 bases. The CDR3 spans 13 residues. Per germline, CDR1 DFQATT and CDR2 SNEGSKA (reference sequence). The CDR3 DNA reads TGCAGTGCTATTGAGAGCAGGGTTGAGACCCAGTACTTC. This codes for CSAIESRVETQYF.

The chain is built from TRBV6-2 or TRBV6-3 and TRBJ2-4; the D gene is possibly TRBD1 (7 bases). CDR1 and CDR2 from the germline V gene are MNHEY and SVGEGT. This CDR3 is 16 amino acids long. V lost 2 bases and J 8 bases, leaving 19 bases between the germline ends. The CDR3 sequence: CASSYIGGTEEHIQYF. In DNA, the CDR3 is TGTGCCAGCAGTTACATTGGGGGGACAGAAGAACACATTCAGTACTTC.

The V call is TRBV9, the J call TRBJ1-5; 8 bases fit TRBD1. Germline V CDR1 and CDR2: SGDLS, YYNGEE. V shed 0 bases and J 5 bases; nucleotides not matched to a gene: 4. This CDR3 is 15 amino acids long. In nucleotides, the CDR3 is TGTGCCAGCAGCGTAGGACAGGGGCTTGATCAGCCCCAGCATTTT. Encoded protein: CASSVGQGLDQPQHF.

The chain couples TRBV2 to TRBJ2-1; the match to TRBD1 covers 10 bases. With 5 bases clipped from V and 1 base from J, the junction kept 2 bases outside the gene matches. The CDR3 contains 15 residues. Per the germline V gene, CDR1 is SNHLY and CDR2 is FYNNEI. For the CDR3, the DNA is TGTGCCAGCAGTAGGGACAGGGGATCCTACAATGAGCAGTTCTTC. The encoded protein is CASSRDRGSYNEQFF. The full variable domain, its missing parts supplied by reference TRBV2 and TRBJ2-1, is EPEVTQTPSHQVTQMGQEVILRCVPISNHLYFYWYRQILGQKVEFLVSFYNNEISEKSEIFDDQFSVERPDGSNFTLKIRSTKLEDSAMYFCASSRDRGSYNEQFFGPGTRLTVL.

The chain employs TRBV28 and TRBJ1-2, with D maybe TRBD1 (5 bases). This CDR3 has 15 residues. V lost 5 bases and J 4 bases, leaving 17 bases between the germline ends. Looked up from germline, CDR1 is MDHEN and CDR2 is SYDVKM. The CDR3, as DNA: TGTGCCAGCAGTCCTATTTCCAGGGATCCCTATGGCTACACCTTC. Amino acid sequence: CASSPISRDPYGYTF.

For the CDR3, the DNA is TGTGCCAGCAGTTTAGATGAGTCCACTGAAGCTTTCTTT. Translation gives CASSLDESTEAFF. The gene calls are TRBV27 and TRBJ1-1; the D is unclear. Deletions cut 2 bases from V and 4 bases from J, with 8 bases between. The CDR3 runs 13 residues. Germline V lookup: CDR1 MNHEY, CDR2 SMNVEV (reference sequence).

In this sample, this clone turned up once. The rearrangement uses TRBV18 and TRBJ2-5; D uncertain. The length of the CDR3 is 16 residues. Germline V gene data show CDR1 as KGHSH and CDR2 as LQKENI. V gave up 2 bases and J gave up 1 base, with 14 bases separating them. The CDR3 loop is CASSPIRRYRQETQYF. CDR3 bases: TGTGCCAGCTCACCAATTCGGCGGTATCGCCAAGAGACCCAGTACTTC.

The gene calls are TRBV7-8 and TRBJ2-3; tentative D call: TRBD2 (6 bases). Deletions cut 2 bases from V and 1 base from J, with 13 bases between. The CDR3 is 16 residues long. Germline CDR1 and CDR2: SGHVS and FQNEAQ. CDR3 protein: CASSLTAGTRTDTQYF. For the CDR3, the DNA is TGTGCCAGCAGCTTAACGGCGGGGACCCGCACAGATACGCAGTATTTT.